This TCR beta chain was retrieved from a study of somatic mutations in cytotoxic T cells in rheumatoid arthritis. CDR3 length: 16 amino acids. V gave up 5 bases and J gave up 4 bases, with 18 bases separating them. Germline CDR1 MDHEN, CDR2 SYDVKM. Sequencing used immunoSEQ multiplex PCR; TCRdb keeps in-frame clones, though not all of them. Here the sample spans tens of thousands of clones, around 90% being singletons. The specimen was CD8+ T cells sorted from blood. This chain connects TRBV28 to TRBJ1-5, with D possibly TRBD1 on 5 matching bases. The receptor comes from an adult with rheumatoid arthritis. For the CDR3, the DNA is TGTGCCAGCAGTCTCCTGAAGGGGTTACCTAATCAGCCCCAGCATTTT. Translation gives CASSLLKGLPNQPQHF.